The 17 T cell receptor beta chains given below trace back to one sample, sequenced in a study of PD-L1 blockade in urothelial cancer. Measured with immunoSEQ multiplex PCR; TCRdb has only the in-frame clones, and not every one. Counted here are tens of thousands of clones, 84% occurring once; the ten biggest clones make up 8% to 10%. The time point: pretreatment peripheral blood. This specimen was PBMCs, taken around atezolizumab (anti-PD-L1) treatment. The source of these receptors is a woman between 65 and 79 years old with urothelial cancer.

This chain uses TRBV7-2 with TRBJ1-4, with 7 bases matching TRBD1. CDR3 length equals 16 residues. With 1 base clipped from V and 3 bases from J, the junction kept 5 bases outside the gene matches. The germline V gene has CDR1 SGHTA and CDR2 FQGNSA. The CDR3 DNA reads TGTGCCAGCAGCTTAGGAGGGGGCGAAGCTAATGAAAAACTGTTTTTT. Translating it yields CASSLGGGEANEKLFF.

This rearrangement joins TRBV27 to TRBJ2-7; perhaps TRBD2 as D (5 bases). This CDR3 is built from 12 residues. The V and J ends lost 5 bases and 5 bases respectively, with 10 bases between them. The germline V gene encodes CDR1 MNHEY and CDR2 SMNVEV (reference sequence). The CDR3 DNA follows: TGTGCCAGCAGTCGGAACGGGGACGAGCAGTACTTC. This translates into CASSRNGDEQYF.

The chain couples TRBV5-1 to TRBJ2-7; D is undetermined. Germline V gene sequence: CDR1 SGHRS, CDR2 YFSETQ. The CDR3 covers 13 residues. The ends were cut back, 0 bases at V and 0 bases at J, with 4 bases in the middle. CDR3 DNA sequence: TGCGCCAGCAGCTTGGGGAGCTCCTACGAGCAGTACTTC. It translates to CASSLGSSYEQYF.

V usage is TRBV6-1 and J usage is TRBJ2-7; maybe TRBD2 (6 bases). The CDR3 loop spans 13 amino acids. Germline loops: CDR1 MNHNS, CDR2 SASEGT. Trimming left V 4 bases short and J 2 bases short, with 9 bases between. The CDR3 here is CASSGWGAYEQYF. The CDR3 nucleotides are TGTGCCAGCAGTGGGTGGGGGGCCTACGAGCAGTACTTC.

The chain is built from TRBV5-1 and TRBJ2-1, with 14 bases aligning to TRBD2. CDR1 and CDR2 (germline): SGHRS, YFSETQ. Unmatched junction bases numbered 3, after V lost 4 bases and J lost 0 bases. This CDR3 has 17 amino acids. As DNA, the CDR3 is TGCGCCAGCAGCGGGACTAGCGGGGGCCTCTCCTACAATGAGCAGTTCTTC. Encoded protein: CASSGTSGGLSYNEQFF. The complete variable domain, with remaining parts taken from reference TRBV5-1 and TRBJ2-1, reads KAGVTQTPRYLIKTRGQQVTLSCSPISGHRSVSWYQQTPGQGLQFLFEYFSETQRNKGNFPGRFSGRQFSNSRSEMNVSTLELGDSALYLCASSGTSGGLSYNEQFFGPGTRLTVL.

The chain links TRBV5-1 to TRBJ1-1, with D tentatively TRBD1 (5 bases). The CDR3 spans 13 residues. V lost 2 bases to trimming and J lost 1 base, with 6 bases between them. Germline V gene lookup returns CDR1 SGHRS and CDR2 YFSETQ. The CDR3 DNA is TGCGCCAGCAGCTTTGACAGGAACACTGAAGCTTTCTTT. Translation gives CASSFDRNTEAFF.

This chain uses TRBV5-1 with TRBJ1-3; TRBD1 matches at 8 bases. Losses at the gene ends were 1 base for V and 0 bases for J; bases not matched to a gene: 6. The CDR3 covers 17 residues. Per the germline V gene, CDR1 is SGHRS and CDR2 is YFSETQ. CDR3 loop: CASSLQGALASGNTIYF. The CDR3 bases are TGCGCCAGCAGCTTGCAGGGGGCACTGGCCTCTGGAAACACCATATATTTT. Complete variable domain (other parts from reference TRBV5-1 and TRBJ1-3): KAGVTQTPRYLIKTRGQQVTLSCSPISGHRSVSWYQQTPGQGLQFLFEYFSETQRNKGNFPGRFSGRQFSNSRSEMNVSTLELGDSALYLCASSLQGALASGNTIYFGEGSWLTVV.

Only a few counts were recorded for this clone. This chain links TRBV27 with TRBJ2-3; 7 bases match TRBD1. Germline CDR1 is MNHEY and CDR2 is SMNVEV (reference sequence). There are 15 residues in the CDR3. V lost 6 bases to trimming and J lost 0 bases; unmatched junction nucleotides: 6. CDR3 loop: CASSKGAESTDTQYF. In DNA, the CDR3 is TGTGCCAGCAGCAAGGGGGCGGAGAGCACAGATACGCAGTATTTT.

This clone is a singleton in its sample. As DNA, the CDR3 is TGTGCCAGCAGTAGGGACAGGGGAGGGAGGAAACTGTTTTTT. Protein sequence: CASSRDRGGRKLFF. J is TRBJ1-4 and V is TRBV25-1, with TRBD1 matching over 10 bases. CDR1 and CDR2 from the germline V gene are MGHDK and SYGVNS. V was clipped by 5 bases and J by 11 bases; unmatched bases: 8. There are 14 residues in the CDR3.

The rearrangement joins TRBV4-3 to TRBJ2-1, with a weak D call TRBD2 (6 bases). The CDR3 spans 15 residues. V was clipped by 0 bases and J by 3 bases, with 9 bases between them. Germline CDR1 and CDR2: LGHNA and YSLEER. The CDR3 nucleotides read TGCGCCAGCAGCCAAGAGCGGGACTTCTACAATGAGCAGTTCTTC. This codes for CASSQERDFYNEQFF.

The rearrangement links TRBV7-9 to TRBJ1-6, with D perhaps matching TRBD1 (5 bases). V lost 1 base and J 8 bases, leaving 6 bases between the germline ends. The germline gives CDR1 SEHNR, CDR2 FQNEAQ (reference sequence). CDR3 length: 13 amino acids. The CDR3 is CASSLVQDSPLHF. The CDR3 nucleotides read TGTGCCAGCAGCTTAGTACAGGATTCACCCCTCCACTTT.

This chain uses TRBV10-2 with TRBJ2-1; 8 positions agree with TRBD1. Germline V CDR1 and CDR2: WSHSY, SAAADI. The ends lost 6 bases at V and 0 bases at J; junction bases unmatched: 1. The CDR3 spans 14 residues. CDR3 sequence: CASRTGGSYNEQFF. The CDR3 DNA is TGCGCCAGCAGAACAGGGGGCTCCTACAATGAGCAGTTCTTC.

V is TRBV5-4 and J is TRBJ2-1; TRBD2 agrees at 8 bases. Germline V CDR1 and CDR2: SGHNT, YYREEE (reference sequence). The V segment lost 1 base and the J segment 3 bases; nucleotides outside the gene matches: 3. The CDR3 covers 15 residues. CDR3 region: CASSLRLAGYNEQFF. In nucleotides, the CDR3 is TGTGCCAGCAGCTTGCGGCTAGCGGGCTACAATGAGCAGTTCTTC.

This sequence joins TRBV18 and TRBJ2-3; no firm D call. Per the germline V gene, CDR1 is KGHSH and CDR2 is LQKENI. Trimming left V 0 bases short and J 5 bases short, with 6 bases between. There are 13 residues in the CDR3. The CDR3 spells CASSPPSLDTQYF. The DNA for the CDR3 is TGTGCCAGCTCACCACCGAGTTTAGATACGCAGTATTTT.

This chain links TRBV10-2 with TRBJ2-1; TRBD2 matches at 8 bases. CDR1 WSHSY and CDR2 SAAADI come from the germline V gene. The V gene end was trimmed by 5 bases and the J gene end by 6 bases; junction bases not matched to a gene: 3. The CDR3 covers 13 residues. CDR3 in amino acids: CASSWTSTNEQFF. The CDR3 nucleotides are TGCGCCAGCAGTTGGACTAGCACCAATGAGCAGTTCTTC.

The chain joins TRBV6-1 to TRBJ1-2; D is possibly TRBD1 (6 bases). The CDR3 is 15 residues long. Trimming stripped 8 bases from V and 0 bases from J, with 16 bases between. The germline gives CDR1 MNHNS, CDR2 SASEGT. CDR3 nucleotide sequence: TGTGCCAGCCGCGGACAGCCATCGCCTAACTATGGCTACACCTTC. Amino acids: CASRGQPSPNYGYTF.

The rearrangement uses TRBV2 and TRBJ2-3; TRBD2 matches at 13 bases. The CDR3 totals 17 residues. Trimming took 5 bases from V and 4 from J; bases not matched to a gene: 9. Germline CDR1 is SNHLY and CDR2 is FYNNEI. The CDR3 loop is CASSSRGTSGTPDTQYF. The CDR3 nucleotides read TGTGCCAGCAGTTCAAGAGGGACTAGCGGGACTCCAGATACGCAGTATTTT.